Sequencing of this T cell receptor (beta chain) was carried out in a study of T cells in Graves' hyperthyroidism and ophthalmopathy. This clonotype was detected many times. The CDR3 contains 14 residues. V was shortened by 6 bases and J by 7 bases, with 16 bases between the two germline ends. In germline, CDR1 is MNHNS, CDR2 SASEGT. The TCR beta CDR3 regions underwent amplification using RNA transcripts as the source. When the TCR CDR3 underwent first-round RT-PCR, the HTBI primer set was used. TCRdb redid the calling of the multiplex PCR reads with MiXCR, one entry per CDR3 protein. Of more than 300,000 distinct CDR3 sequences in the sample, less than 20% were seen once.

The chain employs TRBV6-1 and TRBJ1-5; D is unresolved. The sequenced material came from blood. The clonotype was recovered from a young man with Graves' ophthalmopathy. The chain's CDR3 is CASSSRIRGQPQHF. The DNA for the CDR3 is TGTGCCAGCAGCAGTCGGATCAGAGGGCAGCCCCAGCATTTT.